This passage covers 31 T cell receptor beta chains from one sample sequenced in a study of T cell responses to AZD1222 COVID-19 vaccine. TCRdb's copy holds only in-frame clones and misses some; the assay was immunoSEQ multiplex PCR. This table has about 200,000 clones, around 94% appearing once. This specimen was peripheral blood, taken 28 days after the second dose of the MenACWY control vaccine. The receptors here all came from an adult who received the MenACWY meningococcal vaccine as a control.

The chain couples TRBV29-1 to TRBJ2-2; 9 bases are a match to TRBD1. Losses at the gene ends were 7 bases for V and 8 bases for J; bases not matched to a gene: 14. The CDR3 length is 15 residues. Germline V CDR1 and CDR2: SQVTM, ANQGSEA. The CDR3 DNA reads TGCAGCGCTTTTCCGGACAGGGGTGGCTCGGGGGAGCTGTTTTTT. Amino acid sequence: CSAFPDRGGSGELFF.

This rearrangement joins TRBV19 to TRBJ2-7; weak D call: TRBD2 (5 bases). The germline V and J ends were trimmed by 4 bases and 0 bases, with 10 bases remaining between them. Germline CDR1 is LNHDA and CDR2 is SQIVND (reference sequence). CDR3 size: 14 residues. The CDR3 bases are TGTGCCAGTAGTAGGACTGGAAACTCCTACGAGCAGTACTTC. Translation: CASSRTGNSYEQYF.

This CDR3 is CASSLTSRSAGPQTF. CDR3 nucleotide sequence: TGTGCCAGCAGCTTAACCAGCCGTAGCGCGGGTCCCCAGACCTTC. V usage is TRBV7-3 and J usage is TRBJ1-2, with unresolved D. Germline lookup yields CDR1 SGHTA and CDR2 FQGTGA. Between the trimmed V and J ends, which lost 0 bases and 14 bases, there was a span of 22 bases. This CDR3 contains 15 residues. Based on the CDR3 plus reference TRBV7-3 and TRBJ1-2, the full variable domain is GAGVSQTPSNKVTEKGKYVELRCDPISGHTALYWYRQSLGQGPEFLIYFQGTGAADDSGLPNDRFFAVRPEGSVSTLKIQRTERGDSAVYLCASSLTSRSAGPQTFGSGTRLTVV.

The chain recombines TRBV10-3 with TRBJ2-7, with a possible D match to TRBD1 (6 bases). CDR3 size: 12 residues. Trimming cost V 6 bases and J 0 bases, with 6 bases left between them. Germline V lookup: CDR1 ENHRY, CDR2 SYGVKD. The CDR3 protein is CAIRDSSYEQYF. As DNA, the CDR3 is TGTGCCATCAGGGACAGCTCCTACGAGCAGTACTTC.

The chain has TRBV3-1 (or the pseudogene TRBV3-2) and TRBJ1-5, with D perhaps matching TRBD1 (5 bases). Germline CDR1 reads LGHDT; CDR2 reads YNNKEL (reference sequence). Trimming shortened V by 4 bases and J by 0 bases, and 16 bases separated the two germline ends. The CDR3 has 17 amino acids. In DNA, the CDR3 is TGTGCCAGCAGCCTAGGGACCGTTAAATCTAGCAATCAGCCCCAGCATTTT. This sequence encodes CASSLGTVKSSNQPQHF.

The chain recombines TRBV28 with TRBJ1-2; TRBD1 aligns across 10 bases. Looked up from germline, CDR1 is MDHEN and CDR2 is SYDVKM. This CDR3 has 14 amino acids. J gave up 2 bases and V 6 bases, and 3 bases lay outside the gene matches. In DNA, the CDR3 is TGTGCCAGCAGGACAGGGGGCGAAAACTATGGCTACACCTTC. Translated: CASRTGGENYGYTF.

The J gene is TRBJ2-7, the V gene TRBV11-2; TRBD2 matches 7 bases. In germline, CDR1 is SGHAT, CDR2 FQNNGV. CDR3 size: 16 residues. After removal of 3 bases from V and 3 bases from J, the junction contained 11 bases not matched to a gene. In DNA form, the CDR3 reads TGTGCCAGCAGCTTGGGGCCCGGGGAGGGAGGCTACGAGCAGTACTTC. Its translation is CASSLGPGEGGYEQYF.

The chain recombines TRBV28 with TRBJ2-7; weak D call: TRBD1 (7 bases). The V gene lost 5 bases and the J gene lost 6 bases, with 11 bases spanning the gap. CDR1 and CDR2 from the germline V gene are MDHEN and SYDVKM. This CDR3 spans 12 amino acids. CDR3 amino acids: CASSVQGGEQYF. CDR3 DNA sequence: TGTGCCAGCAGTGTGCAGGGGGGCGAGCAGTACTTC.

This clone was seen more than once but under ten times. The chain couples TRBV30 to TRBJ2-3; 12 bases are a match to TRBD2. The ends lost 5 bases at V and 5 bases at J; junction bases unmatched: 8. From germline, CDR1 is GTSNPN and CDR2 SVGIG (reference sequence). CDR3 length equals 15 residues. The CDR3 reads CAWARGLAGQDTQYF. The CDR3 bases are TGTGCCTGGGCAAGGGGACTAGCGGGTCAAGATACGCAGTATTTT. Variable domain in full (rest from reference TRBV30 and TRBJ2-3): SQTIHQWPATLVQPVGSPLSLECTVEGTSNPNLYWYRQAAGRGLQLLFYSVGIGQISSEVPQNLSASRPQDRQFILSSKKLLLSDSGFYLCAWARGLAGQDTQYFGPGTRLTVL.

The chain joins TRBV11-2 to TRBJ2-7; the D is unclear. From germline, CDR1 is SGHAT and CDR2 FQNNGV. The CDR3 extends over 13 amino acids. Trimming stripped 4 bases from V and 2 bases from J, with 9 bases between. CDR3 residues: CASSSPQTYEQYF. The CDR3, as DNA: TGTGCCAGCAGCTCCCCCCAAACCTACGAGCAGTACTTC.

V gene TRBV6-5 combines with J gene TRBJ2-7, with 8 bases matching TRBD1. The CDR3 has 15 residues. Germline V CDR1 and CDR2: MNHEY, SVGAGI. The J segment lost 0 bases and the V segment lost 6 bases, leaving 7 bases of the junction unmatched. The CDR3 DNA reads TGTGCCAGCAGACAACAGGGGGACAGCTCCTACGAGCAGTACTTC. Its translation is CASRQQGDSSYEQYF.

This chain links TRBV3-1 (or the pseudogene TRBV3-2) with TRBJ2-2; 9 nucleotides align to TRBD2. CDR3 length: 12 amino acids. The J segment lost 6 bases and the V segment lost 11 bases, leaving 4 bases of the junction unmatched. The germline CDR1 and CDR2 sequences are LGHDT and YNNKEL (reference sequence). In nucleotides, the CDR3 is TGTGCCTCTAGCGGGACTGCCGGGGAGCTGTTTTTT. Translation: CASSGTAGELFF.

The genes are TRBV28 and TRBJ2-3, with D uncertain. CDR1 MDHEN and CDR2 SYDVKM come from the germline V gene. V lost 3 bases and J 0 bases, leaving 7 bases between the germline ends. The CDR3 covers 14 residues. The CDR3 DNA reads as TGTGCCAGCAGTTTGGAGCCTAGCACAGATACGCAGTATTTT. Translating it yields CASSLEPSTDTQYF.

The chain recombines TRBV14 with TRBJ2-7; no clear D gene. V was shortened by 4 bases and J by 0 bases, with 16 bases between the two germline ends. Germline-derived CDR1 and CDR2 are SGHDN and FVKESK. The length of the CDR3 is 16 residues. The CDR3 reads CASSPTLNPSSYEQYF. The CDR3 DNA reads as TGTGCCAGCAGCCCCACACTCAACCCCAGCTCCTACGAGCAGTACTTC.

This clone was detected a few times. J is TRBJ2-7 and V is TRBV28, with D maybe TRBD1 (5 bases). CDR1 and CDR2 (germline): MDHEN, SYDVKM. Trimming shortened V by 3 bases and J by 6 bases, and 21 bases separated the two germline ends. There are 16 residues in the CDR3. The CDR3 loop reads CASSFKGLPIRVEQYF. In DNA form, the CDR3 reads TGTGCCAGCAGTTTTAAAGGCTTACCTATCAGGGTCGAGCAGTACTTC. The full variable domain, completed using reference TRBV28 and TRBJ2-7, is DVKVTQSSRYLVKRTGEKVFLECVQDMDHENMFWYRQDPGLGLRLIYFSYDVKMKEKGDIPEGYSVSREKKERFSLILESASTNQTSMYLCASSFKGLPIRVEQYFGPGTRLTVT.

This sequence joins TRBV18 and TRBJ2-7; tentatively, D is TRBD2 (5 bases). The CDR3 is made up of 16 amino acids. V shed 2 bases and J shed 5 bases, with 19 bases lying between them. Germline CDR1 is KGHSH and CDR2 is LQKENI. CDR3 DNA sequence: TGTGCCAGCTCACCAAACGACATGGCGGCCGGGGACGAGCAGTACTTC. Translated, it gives CASSPNDMAAGDEQYF.

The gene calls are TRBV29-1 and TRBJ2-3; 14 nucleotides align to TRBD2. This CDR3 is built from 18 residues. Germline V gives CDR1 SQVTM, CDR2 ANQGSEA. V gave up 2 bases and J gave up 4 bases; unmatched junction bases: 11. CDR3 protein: CSVEYTGTSGRGADTQYF. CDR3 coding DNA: TGCAGCGTTGAATATACCGGGACTAGCGGGAGAGGCGCAGATACGCAGTATTTT.

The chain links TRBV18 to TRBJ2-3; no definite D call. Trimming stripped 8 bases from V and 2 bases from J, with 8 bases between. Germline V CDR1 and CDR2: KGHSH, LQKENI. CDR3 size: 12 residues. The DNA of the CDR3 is TGTGCCAGCACAAAGAACACAGATACGCAGTATTTT. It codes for CASTKNTDTQYF.

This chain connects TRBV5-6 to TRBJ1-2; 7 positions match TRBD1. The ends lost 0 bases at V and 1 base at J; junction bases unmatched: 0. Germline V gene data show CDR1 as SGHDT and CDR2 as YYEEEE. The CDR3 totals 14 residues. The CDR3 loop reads CASSLGDSNYGYTF. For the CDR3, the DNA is TGTGCCAGCAGCTTGGGGGACAGTAACTATGGCTACACCTTC.

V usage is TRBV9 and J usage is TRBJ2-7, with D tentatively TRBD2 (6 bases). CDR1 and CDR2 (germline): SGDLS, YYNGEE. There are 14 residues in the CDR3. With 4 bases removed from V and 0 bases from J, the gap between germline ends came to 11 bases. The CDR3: CASSTSSGSYEQYF. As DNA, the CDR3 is TGTGCCAGCAGCACCAGTAGCGGCTCCTACGAGCAGTACTTC. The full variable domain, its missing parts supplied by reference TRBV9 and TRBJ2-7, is DSGVTQTPKHLITATGQRVTLRCSPRSGDLSVYWYQQSLDQGLQFLIQYYNGEERAKGNILERFSAQQFPDLHSELNLSSLELGDSALYFCASSTSSGSYEQYFGPGTRLTVT.

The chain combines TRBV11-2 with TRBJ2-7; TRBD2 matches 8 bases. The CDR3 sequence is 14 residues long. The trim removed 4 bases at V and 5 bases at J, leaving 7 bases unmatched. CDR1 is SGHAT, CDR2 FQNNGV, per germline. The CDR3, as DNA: TGTGCCAGCAGCTCCTGGACTAGCAGGAACGAGCAGTACTTC. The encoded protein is CASSSWTSRNEQYF.

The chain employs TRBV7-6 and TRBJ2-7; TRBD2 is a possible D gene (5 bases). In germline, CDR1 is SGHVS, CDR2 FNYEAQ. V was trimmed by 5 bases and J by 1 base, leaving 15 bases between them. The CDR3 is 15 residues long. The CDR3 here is CASSPLGGRSYEQYF. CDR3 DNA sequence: TGTGCCAGCAGCCCGCTTGGAGGCAGGTCCTACGAGCAGTACTTC.

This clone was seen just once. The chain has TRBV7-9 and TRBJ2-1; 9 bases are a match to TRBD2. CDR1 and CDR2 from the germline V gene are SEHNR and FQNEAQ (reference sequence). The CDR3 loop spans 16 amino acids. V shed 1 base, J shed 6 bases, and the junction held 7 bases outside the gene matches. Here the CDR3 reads CASSLGPSGTVNEQFF. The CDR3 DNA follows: TGTGCCAGCAGCTTAGGGCCTAGCGGGACCGTCAATGAGCAGTTCTTC.

CDR3 sequence (DNA): TGTGCCAGCAGCTTATATACGGATAACAGGGGAGAGCATGTAATAGCCACTGAAGCTTTCTTT. As protein: CASSLYTDNRGEHVIATEAFF. This sequence joins TRBV7-8 and TRBJ1-1; 7 positions match TRBD1. Germline CDR1 is SGHVS and CDR2 is FQNEAQ. CDR3 length: 21 amino acids. V shed 2 bases and J 4 bases; nucleotides not matched to a gene: 25.

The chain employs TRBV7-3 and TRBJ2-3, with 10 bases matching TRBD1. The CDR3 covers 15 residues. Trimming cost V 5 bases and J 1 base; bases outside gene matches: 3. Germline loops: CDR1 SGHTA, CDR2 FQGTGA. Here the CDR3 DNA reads TGTGCCAGCAGCGTAGGGACAGGGGGCACAGATACGCAGTATTTT. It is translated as CASSVGTGGTDTQYF.

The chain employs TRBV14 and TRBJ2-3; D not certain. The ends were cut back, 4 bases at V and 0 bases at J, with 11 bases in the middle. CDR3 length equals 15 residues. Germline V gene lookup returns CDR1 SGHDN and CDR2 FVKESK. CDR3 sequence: CASSRTVSSTDTQYF. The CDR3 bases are TGTGCCAGCAGCCGAACAGTCTCTAGCACAGATACGCAGTATTTT.

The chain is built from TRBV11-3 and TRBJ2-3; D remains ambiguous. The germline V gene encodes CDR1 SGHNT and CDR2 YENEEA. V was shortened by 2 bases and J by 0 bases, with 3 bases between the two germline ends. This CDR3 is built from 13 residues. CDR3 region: CASSLTSTDTQYF. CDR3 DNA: TGTGCCAGCAGCTTAACCAGCACAGATACGCAGTATTTT.

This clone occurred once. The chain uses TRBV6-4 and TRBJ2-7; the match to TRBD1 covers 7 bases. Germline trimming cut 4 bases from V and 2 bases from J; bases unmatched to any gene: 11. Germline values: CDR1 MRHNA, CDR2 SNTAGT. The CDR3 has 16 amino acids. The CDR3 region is CASSGYRGRTTYEQYF. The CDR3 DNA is TGTGCCAGCAGTGGTTACAGGGGCCGGACCACCTACGAGCAGTACTTC.

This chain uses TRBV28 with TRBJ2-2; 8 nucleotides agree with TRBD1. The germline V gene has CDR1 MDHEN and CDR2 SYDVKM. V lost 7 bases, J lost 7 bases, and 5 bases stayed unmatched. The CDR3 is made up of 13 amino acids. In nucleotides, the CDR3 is TGTGCCAGCAACAGGGGGGTCATCGGGGAGCTGTTTTTT. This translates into CASNRGVIGELFF.

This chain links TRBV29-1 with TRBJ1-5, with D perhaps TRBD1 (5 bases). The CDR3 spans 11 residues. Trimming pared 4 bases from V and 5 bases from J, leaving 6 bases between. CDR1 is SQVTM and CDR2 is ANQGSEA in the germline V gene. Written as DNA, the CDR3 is TGCAGCGTTGGCAGGGATCAGCCCCAGCATTTT. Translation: CSVGRDQPQHF.

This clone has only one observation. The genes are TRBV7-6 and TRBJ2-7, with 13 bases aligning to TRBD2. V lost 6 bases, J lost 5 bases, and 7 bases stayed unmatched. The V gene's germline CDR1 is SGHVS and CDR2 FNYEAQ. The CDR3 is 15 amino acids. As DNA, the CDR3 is TGTGCCAGCAGACCGGGACTAGCGGGATCCGACGAGCAGTACTTC. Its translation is CASRPGLAGSDEQYF.